Following are 30 T cell receptor beta chains from one sample sequenced in a study of shared clonotypes between healthy human individuals. The repertoire was sequenced with immunoSEQ multiplex PCR; TCRdb's copy has only in-frame clones and lacks some. The sample holds around 2.5 million clones, roughly 93% seen once. The sample was naive CD4+ T cells from PBMCs. Stated subset: CD45RA+ positively selected. The receptors stem from a man between 18 and 29 years old in good health. Some clones in this sample may be carry-over from other donors' samples.

V gene TRBV18 combines with J gene TRBJ2-1, with 11 bases lining up with TRBD2. The CDR3 covers 14 residues. The V gene end was trimmed by 4 bases and the J gene end by 7 bases; junction bases not matched to a gene: 3. Germline V gene data show CDR1 as KGHSH and CDR2 as LQKENI. The CDR3 loop is CASSLAGGLNEQFF. CDR3 bases: TGTGCCAGCTCACTAGCGGGAGGGTTGAATGAGCAGTTCTTC.

This clone was picked up one time. The V call is TRBV7-3, the J call TRBJ2-3; TRBD2 agrees at 7 bases. The CDR3 has 16 amino acids. V shed 5 bases and J 5 bases; nucleotides not matched to a gene: 13. Germline V gene data show CDR1 as SGHTA and CDR2 as FQGTGA. In DNA form, the CDR3 reads TGTGCCAGCAGCCCGTGGGGGAGGGCCGTGGGAGATACGCAGTATTTT. Its translation: CASSPWGRAVGDTQYF.

The chain uses TRBV7-2 and TRBJ2-1; tentative D call: TRBD1 (5 bases). CDR1 and CDR2 from the germline V gene are SGHTA and FQGNSA. Trimming removed 0 bases at V and 2 bases at J, with 8 bases between. The CDR3 covers 15 residues. This CDR3 reads CASSLARGTYNEQFF. For the CDR3, the DNA is TGTGCCAGCAGCTTAGCTAGGGGCACCTACAATGAGCAGTTCTTC.

In DNA form, the CDR3 reads TGTGCCAGCAGCCACGGGACTAGCGGGAGCCTCTCAGATACGCAGTATTTT. Encoded protein: CASSHGTSGSLSDTQYF. The genes are TRBV11-3 and TRBJ2-3, with 14 bases fitting TRBD2. The CDR3 has 17 amino acids. Germline CDR1 is SGHNT and CDR2 is YENEEA. Trimming removed 5 bases from V and 4 bases from J; junction bases left unmatched: 8.

The chain joins TRBV29-1 to TRBJ2-7, with D perhaps being TRBD1 or TRBD2 (5 bases each). The germline CDR1 and CDR2 sequences are SQVTM and ANQGSEA. The CDR3 runs to 15 residues. V dropped 6 bases and J dropped 2 bases, with 20 bases sitting between them. DNA for the CDR3: TGCAGCGTGTGGATTGGGGGATTAAAGGCCTACGAGCAGTACTTC. Amino acids: CSVWIGGLKAYEQYF.

The chain uses TRBV21-1 and TRBJ1-2; no DNA check was done on the table's D call, TRBD1. TRBV21-1 has pseudogene status. The CDR3 extends over 18 amino acids. This CDR3 is CASSKVNPSHPRNNGYTF. CDR3 sequence (DNA): TGTGCCAGCAGCAAAGTTAATCCCTCCCATCCCAGGAATAATGGCTACACCTTC.

As DNA, the CDR3 is TGTGCCAGCAGATCCACAAGGCTTAATGAAAAACTGTTTTTT. Amino acids: CASRSTRLNEKLFF. The V gene is TRBV28, the J gene TRBJ1-4; D uncertain. The CDR3 covers 14 residues. Germline CDR1 and CDR2: MDHEN and SYDVKM. Trimming shortened V by 6 bases and J by 4 bases, and 12 bases separated the two germline ends.

A note on this clone: Different DNA sequences within this sample yield the same CDR3. The genes are TRBV7-9 and TRBJ1-1; TRBD1 is a possible D gene (5 bases). The CDR3 is 13 residues long. V was clipped by 3 bases and J by 2 bases, with 7 bases between them. CDR1 and CDR2 from the germline V gene are SEHNR and FQNEAQ (reference sequence). CDR3 in amino acids: CASSFGGNTEAFF. DNA for the CDR3: TGTGCCAGCAGCTTTGGGGGTAACACTGAAGCTTTCTTT.

The V gene is TRBV30, the J gene TRBJ1-2; TRBD1 matches 8 bases. The germline gives CDR1 GTSNPN, CDR2 SVGIG (reference sequence). Trimming removed 0 bases from V and 3 bases from J; junction bases left unmatched: 3. The CDR3 covers 14 residues. The CDR3 DNA sequence: TGTGCCTGGAGTGTCCCAGGGGGCGACTATGGCTACACCTTC. It codes for CAWSVPGGDYGYTF.

Of note for this clone: In this CDR3 the conserved last residue, phenylalanine or tryptophan, is missing, so a read error is likely. The V and J genes are TRBV28 and TRBJ2-7, with D possibly matching TRBD1 (6 bases). This CDR3 contains 16 residues. The germline gives CDR1 MDHEN, CDR2 SYDVKM. Between the trimmed V and J ends, which lost 5 bases and 1 base, there was a span of 18 bases. CDR3 sequence: CASSDLGTPLSYEQYL. DNA of the CDR3: TGTGCCAGCAGTGACCTCGGGACACCCTTGTCCTACGAGCAGTACCTC.

J is TRBJ2-7 and V is TRBV6-5; no clear D. Germline V CDR1 and CDR2: MNHEY, SVGAGI. Trimming removed 10 bases at V and 0 bases at J, with 16 bases between. The CDR3 covers 14 residues. CDR3: CAITDTNPSYEQYF. The DNA for the CDR3 is TGTGCCATCACAGACACGAACCCCTCCTACGAGCAGTACTTC.

The CDR3 protein is CATEPVGPSSYNEQFF. DNA for the CDR3: TGTGCCACCGAGCCGGTCGGGCCTAGCTCCTACAATGAGCAGTTCTTC. The rearrangement joins TRBV25-1 to TRBJ2-1; D not certain. The V gene's germline CDR1 is MGHDK and CDR2 SYGVNS. The V end lost 10 bases, the J end lost 0 bases, and 19 bases lay between the germline ends. CDR3 size: 16 residues.

The CDR3 nucleotides are TGCGCCAGCAGCCCCGGACAGACCTACGAGCAGTACTTC. This encodes CASSPGQTYEQYF. The V and J genes are TRBV5-1 and TRBJ2-5; a possible D gene is TRBD1 (6 bases). TRBJ2-7 explains the end of the DNA better; the J call may be wrong. The CDR3 consists of 13 residues. Germline V CDR1 and CDR2: SGHRS, YFSETQ.

This chain joins TRBV5-1 and TRBJ2-4; D not resolved. CDR1 is SGHRS, CDR2 YFSETQ, per germline. The CDR3 extends over 15 amino acids. Trimming shortened V by 4 bases and J by 2 bases, and 13 bases separated the two germline ends. CDR3 protein: CASSPEPVSKNIQYF. The CDR3 DNA sequence: TGCGCCAGCAGCCCCGAACCCGTATCCAAAAACATTCAGTACTTC.

J is TRBJ2-1 and V is TRBV4-1; D ambiguous. This CDR3 has 16 residues. Germline V gene sequence: CDR1 MGHRA, CDR2 YSYEKL. Between the trimmed V and J ends, which lost 0 bases and 1 base, there was a span of 10 bases. The CDR3 DNA reads TGCGCCAGCAGCCAAGATCTCTCGCGGTCCTACAATGAGCAGTTCTTC. Translated, it gives CASSQDLSRSYNEQFF.

This clone appeared a single time. The chain couples TRBV7-9 to TRBJ2-5; 7 bases match TRBD2. This CDR3 has 14 residues. Unmatched junction bases numbered 4, after V lost 1 base and J lost 5 bases. The germline gives CDR1 SEHNR, CDR2 FQNEAQ (reference sequence). The CDR3 DNA reads TGTGCCAGCAGCTTAGTAGCACTAGCGGAGACCCAGTACTTC. It codes for CASSLVALAETQYF.

In regard to this clone: This same CDR3 is encoded by further DNA sequences in the sample. The chain carries TRBV5-1 and TRBJ1-1; 8 positions agree with TRBD1. The V gene's germline CDR1 is SGHRS and CDR2 YFSETQ. V was clipped by 0 bases and J by 1 base; unmatched bases: 2. This CDR3 is built from 15 residues. The CDR3 reads CASSLEGQGNTEAFF. CDR3 DNA: TGCGCCAGCAGCTTGGAAGGACAGGGGAACACTGAAGCTTTCTTT.

This sequence joins TRBV18 and TRBJ2-7, with 9 nucleotides matching TRBD1. CDR3 length: 14 residues. Trimming took 3 bases from V and 6 from J; bases not matched to a gene: 6. Looked up from germline, CDR1 is KGHSH and CDR2 is LQKENI. The CDR3 coding sequence is TGTGCCAGCTCACCCCGGGACAGGGTTGGCGAGCAGTACTTC. It encodes CASSPRDRVGEQYF. The variable domain in full, with the rest retrieved from reference TRBV18 and TRBJ2-7, is NAGVMQNPRHLVRRRGQEARLRCSPMKGHSHVYWYRQLPEEGLKFMVYLQKENIIDESGMPKERFSAEFPKEGPSILRIQQVVRGDSAAYFCASSPRDRVGEQYFGPGTRLTVT.

The chain combines TRBV7-2 with TRBJ1-2; TRBD1 aligns across 9 bases. The CDR3 runs to 16 residues. V was clipped by 1 base and J by 1 base; unmatched bases: 4. The germline V gene encodes CDR1 SGHTA and CDR2 FQGNSA. The CDR3 coding sequence is TGTGCCAGCAGCTTAGGGGGGACAGGGTTTAACTATGGCTACACCTTC. Its translation: CASSLGGTGFNYGYTF.

The chain employs TRBV28 and TRBJ2-2; D not certain. The germline V gene has CDR1 MDHEN and CDR2 SYDVKM. This CDR3 comprises 16 residues. The ends were cut back, 2 bases at V and 4 bases at J, with 14 bases in the middle. For the CDR3, the DNA is TGTGCCAGCAGTTTACCATCCCAGAGAGGCACCGGGGAGCTGTTTTTT. Amino acid sequence: CASSLPSQRGTGELFF.

The chain uses TRBV29-1 and TRBJ1-3; perhaps TRBD1 as D (5 bases). The CDR3 has 13 residues. V was pared by 5 bases and J by 3 bases, with 11 bases between. Germline CDR1 is SQVTM and CDR2 is ANQGSEA. CDR3 DNA sequence: TGCAGCGTTTATCTGGGGGTTGGAAACACCATATATTTT. Protein product: CSVYLGVGNTIYF.

The chain uses TRBV6-5 and TRBJ1-1, with 9 positions matching TRBD1. The CDR3 runs 13 residues. The trim removed 6 bases at V and 7 bases at J, leaving 6 bases unmatched. Germline CDR1 MNHEY, CDR2 SVGAGI. The CDR3 is CASRTPGQGEAFF. CDR3 DNA sequence: TGTGCCAGCAGAACTCCGGGACAGGGTGAAGCTTTCTTT.

Concerning this clone: Other DNA sequences from this sample encode an identical CDR3 as well. This sequence joins TRBV28 and TRBJ1-2; D is unresolved. Trimming pared 2 bases from V and 5 bases from J, leaving 9 bases between. The CDR3 spans 13 residues. Germline V gene data show CDR1 as MDHEN and CDR2 as SYDVKM. The CDR3 loop is CASSLGLGYGYTF. CDR3 DNA sequence: TGTGCCAGCAGTTTAGGGCTAGGGTATGGCTACACCTTC.

The V and J genes are TRBV25-1 and TRBJ2-7; a possible D gene is TRBD1 (6 bases). In germline, CDR1 is MGHDK, CDR2 SYGVNS. V gave up 3 bases and J gave up 2 bases, with 8 bases separating them. There are 13 residues in the CDR3. Here the CDR3 DNA reads TGTGCCAGCAGTGACTACAGGGCCTACGAGCAGTACTTC. Amino acid sequence: CASSDYRAYEQYF.

The rearrangement uses TRBV5-1 and TRBJ1-3; tentative D call: TRBD1 (5 bases). V was cut by 0 bases and J by 4 bases, with 11 bases left in between. The V gene's germline CDR1 is SGHRS and CDR2 YFSETQ. This CDR3 is built from 15 residues. The CDR3 nucleotides are TGCGCCAGCAGCTTGGCATGGACACCCGGAAACACCATATATTTT. Translation gives CASSLAWTPGNTIYF.

V usage is TRBV28 and J usage is TRBJ1-1; D ambiguous. This CDR3 is built from 14 residues. Per germline, CDR1 MDHEN and CDR2 SYDVKM. The V and J ends lost 6 bases and 1 base respectively, with 12 bases between them. The CDR3 loop is CASSPLTQNTEAFF. DNA of the CDR3: TGTGCCAGCAGCCCCCTTACTCAGAACACTGAAGCTTTCTTT.

The V and J genes are TRBV18 and TRBJ1-5; 12 nucleotides agree with TRBD1. The CDR3 covers 16 residues. Germline CDR1 and CDR2: KGHSH and LQKENI. V shed 4 bases and J 6 bases; nucleotides not matched to a gene: 7. CDR3 sequence reads: CASSLSGTGGSQPQHF. DNA for the CDR3: TGTGCCAGCTCACTATCCGGGACAGGGGGCTCTCAGCCCCAGCATTTT. The variable domain in full, with the rest retrieved from reference TRBV18 and TRBJ1-5, is NAGVMQNPRHLVRRRGQEARLRCSPMKGHSHVYWYRQLPEEGLKFMVYLQKENIIDESGMPKERFSAEFPKEGPSILRIQQVVRGDSAAYFCASSLSGTGGSQPQHFGDGTRLSIL.

The chain joins TRBV5-4 to TRBJ1-2; 9 positions match TRBD1. This CDR3 has 13 amino acids. Germline V gene lookup returns CDR1 SGHNT and CDR2 YYREEE (reference sequence). V was clipped by 3 bases and J by 7 bases; unmatched bases: 4. Here the CDR3 reads CASSWTGVSGYTF. The CDR3 region has the DNA TGTGCCAGCAGCTGGACAGGGGTTAGTGGCTACACCTTC.

The table lists this clone with a count of one. Here the CDR3 DNA reads TGTGCCAGCACTAGACTAGCGGGAGATGACAATGAGCAGTTCTTC. It yields the protein CASTRLAGDDNEQFF. J is TRBJ2-1 and V is TRBV28; 12 bases are a match to TRBD2. Germline lookup yields CDR1 MDHEN and CDR2 SYDVKM. V was clipped by 7 bases and J by 5 bases; unmatched bases: 6. The CDR3 contains 15 residues.

The chain links TRBV14 to TRBJ2-7; maybe TRBD1 (5 bases). V lost 1 base to trimming and J lost 2 bases, with 12 bases between them. Germline V gene data show CDR1 as SGHDN and CDR2 as FVKESK. This CDR3 has 15 residues. CDR3 sequence reads: CASSQVAGHPYEQYF. In nucleotides, the CDR3 is TGTGCCAGCAGCCAAGTAGCCGGACATCCCTACGAGCAGTACTTC.